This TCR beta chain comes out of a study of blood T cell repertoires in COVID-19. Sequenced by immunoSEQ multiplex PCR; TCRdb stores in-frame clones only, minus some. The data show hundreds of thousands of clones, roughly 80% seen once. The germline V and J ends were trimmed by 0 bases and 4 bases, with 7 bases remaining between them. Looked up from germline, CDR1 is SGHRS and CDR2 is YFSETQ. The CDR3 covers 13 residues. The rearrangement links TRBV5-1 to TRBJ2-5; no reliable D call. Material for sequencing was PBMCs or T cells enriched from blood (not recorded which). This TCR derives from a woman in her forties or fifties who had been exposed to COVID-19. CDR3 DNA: TGCGCCAGCAGCTTGGTATGGGCAGAGACCCAGTACTTC. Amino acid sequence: CASSLVWAETQYF.